Below are 26 T cell receptor beta chains sequenced from a single sample in a study of graft-versus-host responses after intestinal transplantation. Sequenced by immunoSEQ multiplex PCR; TCRdb stores in-frame clones only, minus some. The sample holds approximately 130,000 clones, around nine tenths seen once. For these TCRs, the target antigens are not known. Specimen: unstimulated CD4+ T cells sorted from spleen or lymph node cells, collected before intestinal transplant. The receptors were sampled from a human donor who received an intestinal transplant.

This chain connects TRBV7-6 to TRBJ2-5; 12 nucleotides align to TRBD2. Germline CDR1 SGHVS, CDR2 FNYEAQ. The CDR3 has 16 amino acids. V was clipped by 3 bases and J by 2 bases; unmatched bases: 4. The CDR3 bases are TGTGCCAGCAGCTTGCTAGCGGGGGGGCAACAAGAGACCCAGTACTTC. Its protein product is CASSLLAGGQQETQYF.

The genes are TRBV18 and TRBJ2-7, with 8 bases lining up with TRBD1. The trim removed 0 bases at V and 7 bases at J, leaving 5 bases unmatched. Germline V gives CDR1 KGHSH, CDR2 LQKENI. This CDR3 is built from 14 residues. CDR3 sequence (DNA): TGTGCCAGCTCACCACCGTCAGGGGGCAGTGAGCAGTACTTC. This sequence encodes CASSPPSGGSEQYF.

Only one count was recorded for this clone. At the DNA level, this CDR3 is encoded by other sequences in the same sample as well. This rearrangement joins TRBV5-6 to TRBJ1-2; no definite D call. Germline values: CDR1 SGHDT, CDR2 YYEEEE. The CDR3 runs 13 residues. With 2 bases removed from V and 3 bases from J, the gap between germline ends came to 8 bases. In nucleotides, the CDR3 is TGTGCCAGCAGCTTCTCAGGAGACTATGGCTACACCTTC. Translation: CASSFSGDYGYTF.

This chain uses TRBV15 with TRBJ2-7, with 9 bases that match TRBD2. Germline V gene lookup returns CDR1 LNHNV and CDR2 YYDKDF (reference sequence). Unmatched junction bases numbered 5, after V lost 1 base and J lost 1 base. This CDR3 has 16 amino acids. The CDR3 region has the DNA TGTGCCACCAGCAGAGGTATTGCGGGAGGGTCCTACGAGCAGTACTTC. Translated: CATSRGIAGGSYEQYF.

The chain carries TRBV11-1 and TRBJ2-3; 13 bases are a match to TRBD2. Per the germline V gene, CDR1 is SGHAT and CDR2 is FQDESV (reference sequence). The CDR3 length is 15 residues. J lost 6 bases, V lost 5 bases, and 5 bases had no gene match. CDR3 coding DNA: TGTGCCAGCAGCCTACCGGGACTAGCGGGGGATACGCAGTATTTT. Translated: CASSLPGLAGDTQYF. The whole variable domain, remainder taken from reference TRBV11-1 and TRBJ2-3, is EAEVAQSPRYKITEKSQAVAFWCDPISGHATLYWYRQILGQGPELLVQFQDESVVDDSQLPKDRFSAERLKGVDSTLKIQPAELGDSAMYLCASSLPGLAGDTQYFGPGTRLTVL.

The chain joins TRBV7-9 to TRBJ2-3; weak D call: TRBD2 (7 bases). V was shortened by 0 bases and J by 2 bases, with 12 bases between the two germline ends. This CDR3 comprises 16 residues. Germline lookup yields CDR1 SEHNR and CDR2 FQNEAQ (reference sequence). CDR3 sequence: CASSLAGGGLTDTQYF. CDR3 DNA sequence: TGTGCCAGCAGCTTAGCTGGCGGGGGCCTCACAGATACGCAGTATTTT.

The chain couples TRBV6-1 to TRBJ1-1, with D perhaps matching TRBD1 (6 bases). Trimming left V 2 bases short and J 1 base short, with 11 bases between. Germline CDR1 is MNHNS and CDR2 is SASEGT. The CDR3 covers 15 residues. CDR3 protein: CASSEFRTENTEAFF. The CDR3, as DNA: TGTGCCAGCAGTGAATTCCGGACAGAGAACACTGAAGCTTTCTTT.

This clone was seen only once. This chain links TRBV13 with TRBJ2-7; D call uncertain. The length of the CDR3 is 14 residues. V was shortened by 0 bases and J by 3 bases, with 9 bases between the two germline ends. Per germline, CDR1 PRHDT and CDR2 FYEKMQ (reference sequence). CDR3 residues: CASSLGTSGYEQYF. CDR3 DNA sequence: TGTGCCAGCAGCTTAGGTACATCCGGCTACGAGCAGTACTTC.

V gene TRBV2 combines with J gene TRBJ2-1, with no clear D. The CDR3 covers 11 residues. Germline CDR1 SNHLY, CDR2 FYNNEI. Trimming pared 8 bases from V and 6 bases from J, leaving 8 bases between. The CDR3 spells CASGWFNEQFF. The CDR3 region has the DNA TGTGCCAGCGGGTGGTTCAATGAGCAGTTCTTC.

The J gene is TRBJ1-2, the V gene TRBV6-1; TRBD1 agrees at 10 bases. The junction had 3 bases not matched to a gene; V was cut back by 6 bases and J by 2 bases. The CDR3 has 14 residues. Germline CDR1 and CDR2: MNHNS and SASEGT. Here the CDR3 reads CASRRTGGNYGYTF. The CDR3 DNA is TGTGCCAGCAGAAGGACAGGGGGAAACTATGGCTACACCTTC.

This rearrangement joins TRBV15 to TRBJ2-5; the D gene is possibly TRBD2 (6 bases). Germline-derived CDR1 and CDR2 are LNHNV and YYDKDF (reference sequence). V shed 5 bases and J shed 1 base, with 14 bases lying between them. The CDR3 runs to 15 residues. CDR3 loop: CATSLTRDSQETQYF. The DNA for the CDR3 is TGTGCCACCAGCCTTACCCGGGACTCCCAAGAGACCCAGTACTTC.

J is TRBJ1-1 and V is TRBV11-2; possibly TRBD1 for D (5 bases). Germline loops: CDR1 SGHAT, CDR2 FQNNGV. The CDR3 is 13 residues long. Trimming stripped 1 base from V and 6 bases from J, with 9 bases between. The CDR3, as DNA: TGTGCCAGCAGCTTAGGGGGCCACGCTGAAGCTTTCTTT. It encodes CASSLGGHAEAFF. The variable domain in full, completed from reference TRBV11-2 and TRBJ1-1, reads EAGVAQSPRYKIIEKRQSVAFWCNPISGHATLYWYQQILGQGPKLLIQFQNNGVVDDSQLPKDRFSAERLKGVDSTLKIQPAKLEDSAVYLCASSLGGHAEAFFGQGTRLTVV.

The gene calls are TRBV7-9 and TRBJ1-5; D unclear. Between the trimmed V and J ends, which lost 5 bases and 4 bases, there was a span of 9 bases. This CDR3 has 13 residues. Per the germline V gene, CDR1 is SEHNR and CDR2 is FQNEAQ (reference sequence). This CDR3 is CASSKDGNQPQHF. As DNA, the CDR3 is TGTGCCAGCAGCAAGGACGGTAATCAGCCCCAGCATTTT.

The CDR3 sequence is CASSSDRDSYEQYF. The CDR3 bases are TGTGCCAGCAGTTCGGACAGGGACTCCTACGAGCAGTACTTC. The genes are TRBV6-1 and TRBJ2-7; 8 bases are a match to TRBD1. Germline assignment: CDR1 MNHNS and CDR2 SASEGT. The CDR3 is 14 residues long. After removal of 5 bases from V and 0 bases from J, the junction contained 3 bases not matched to a gene.

This clone was seen just once. The chain carries TRBV9 and TRBJ2-2; D is ambiguous. This CDR3 has 15 amino acids. V was trimmed by 0 bases and J by 2 bases, leaving 8 bases between them. Germline CDR1 SGDLS, CDR2 YYNGEE. In nucleotides, the CDR3 is TGTGCCAGCAGCGTAGGGGCCATCAACACCGGGGAGCTGTTTTTT. It is translated as CASSVGAINTGELFF. The whole variable domain, filled in from reference TRBV9 and TRBJ2-2, reads DSGVTQTPKHLITATGQRVTLRCSPRSGDLSVYWYQQSLDQGLQFLIQYYNGEERAKGNILERFSAQQFPDLHSELNLSSLELGDSALYFCASSVGAINTGELFFGEGSRLTVL.

The chain carries TRBV9 and TRBJ1-2; no clear D. Germline loops: CDR1 SGDLS, CDR2 YYNGEE. Trimming cost V 0 bases and J 2 bases, with 5 bases left between them. This CDR3 is built from 13 residues. In DNA form, the CDR3 reads TGTGCCAGCAGCGTAGCAAGAAACTATGGCTACACCTTC. As protein: CASSVARNYGYTF. Together with reference TRBV9 and TRBJ1-2, the CDR3 gives the full variable domain: DSGVTQTPKHLITATGQRVTLRCSPRSGDLSVYWYQQSLDQGLQFLIQYYNGEERAKGNILERFSAQQFPDLHSELNLSSLELGDSALYFCASSVARNYGYTFGSGTRLTVV.

The chain employs TRBV7-6 and TRBJ2-5, with 9 bases that match TRBD2. The end of the DNA aligns better with TRBJ2-7, so the J call may be wrong. This CDR3 has 14 amino acids. Germline V lookup: CDR1 SGHVS, CDR2 FNYEAQ. CDR3 in amino acids: CASSQSGGRDEQYF. CDR3 in DNA: TGTGCCAGCAGCCAAAGCGGGGGGAGAGACGAGCAGTACTTC.

J is TRBJ2-1 and V is TRBV10-1, with 9 positions matching TRBD1. The CDR3 length is 15 residues. Looked up from germline, CDR1 is WNHNN and CDR2 is SYGVQD (reference sequence). V lost 4 bases to trimming and J lost 7 bases; unmatched junction nucleotides: 8. The CDR3 sequence is CASSVSGTGRNEQFF. The CDR3 DNA follows: TGCGCCAGCAGTGTATCCGGGACAGGGAGAAATGAGCAGTTCTTC.

The chain recombines TRBV7-3 with TRBJ2-5; TRBD2 might be the D (7 bases). Germline V gene data show CDR1 as SGHTA and CDR2 as FQGTGA. The V end was cut by 1 base, the J end by 3 bases, with 12 bases between. This CDR3 has 15 amino acids. The CDR3 region has the DNA TGTGCCAGCAGCTTAATGGGCGGGGGCGAAGAGACCCAGTACTTC. Its protein is CASSLMGGGEETQYF.

The chain carries TRBV5-1 and TRBJ1-2; 9 nucleotides agree with TRBD1. V dropped 0 bases and J dropped 2; count of bases not matched to a gene: 2. The CDR3 covers 15 residues. Looked up from germline, CDR1 is SGHRS and CDR2 is YFSETQ. CDR3: CASSLGQGENYGYTF. The CDR3 coding sequence is TGCGCCAGCAGCTTGGGACAGGGGGAAAACTATGGCTACACCTTC.

The chain has TRBV5-1 and TRBJ1-1; a possible D gene is TRBD1 (6 bases). The CDR3 extends over 15 amino acids. Germline V lookup: CDR1 SGHRS, CDR2 YFSETQ. Trimming left V 3 bases short and J 1 base short, with 13 bases between. The CDR3 region has the DNA TGCGCCAGCAGCTCGATACAGGGTCCGAACACTGAAGCTTTCTTT. This codes for CASSSIQGPNTEAFF.

This chain uses TRBV7-3 with TRBJ1-6, with D hard to call. This CDR3 spans 17 amino acids. Germline V gene lookup returns CDR1 SGHTA and CDR2 FQGTGA. V lost 1 base and J lost 0, with 10 bases in between. The CDR3 DNA is TGTGCCAGCAGCTTAAACCCCGCGAGCTCCTATAATTCACCCCTCCACTTT. This gives the protein CASSLNPASSYNSPLHF.

The CDR3 spells CASSYGANTGELFF. The CDR3 nucleotides are TGTGCCAGCAGTTACGGAGCTAACACCGGGGAGCTGTTTTTT. The chain combines TRBV2 with TRBJ2-2; D not resolved. Germline CDR1 and CDR2: SNHLY and FYNNEI. Trimming cost V 5 bases and J 2 bases, with 9 bases left between them. CDR3 size: 14 residues.

The chain joins TRBV4-1 to TRBJ2-7; TRBD2 aligns across 10 bases. Germline CDR1 and CDR2: MGHRA and YSYEKL. Losses at the gene ends were 3 bases for V and 3 bases for J; bases not matched to a gene: 14. The CDR3 sequence is 18 residues long. CDR3 DNA sequence: TGCGCCAGCAGCCAGACCGTAGCGGGGGGCCCCTTCATCTACGAGCAGTACTTC. Translating gives CASSQTVAGGPFIYEQYF.

This chain joins TRBV11-3 and TRBJ1-4, with D possibly TRBD1 on 5 matching bases. The V end lost 1 base, the J end lost 5 bases, and 8 bases lay between the germline ends. This CDR3 has 14 residues. The germline V gene encodes CDR1 SGHNT and CDR2 YENEEA. CDR3 region: CASSLGGGNEKLFF. As DNA, the CDR3 is TGTGCCAGCAGCTTAGGGGGCGGGAATGAAAAACTGTTTTTT.

CDR3 DNA sequence: TGCGCCAGCAGCCTACCCCCGCTTGGCGAGCACACAGATACGCAGTATTTT. Its protein is CASSLPPLGEHTDTQYF. The chain recombines TRBV5-1 with TRBJ2-3, with unresolved D. CDR3 size: 17 residues. With 4 bases removed from V and 2 bases from J, the gap between germline ends came to 20 bases. Germline V CDR1 and CDR2: SGHRS, YFSETQ.